This T cell receptor beta chain was documented in a study of regulatory T cells in long-lasting Graves disease. Through Arm-PCR of CDR3 regions and iRepertoire HTBI primers, TCR beta libraries were built. One entry per CDR3 protein results from TCRdb running MiXCR on the multiplex PCR reads. The sample yields 350,000 to 550,000 distinct CDR3 sequences, around 14% seen once. Time point meaning: newly diagnosed GD, antithyroid drugs for less than 3 months. Researchers made the TCR library from RNA that was extracted from PBMCs. EDTA tubes received about 10 milliliters of collected peripheral blood. In addition, the sample was reused for a study of T cells in Graves' hyperthyroidism and ophthalmopathy.

The specimen comprised peripheral blood mononuclear cells (PBMCs), sampled at new diagnosis, from a patient treated with antithyroid drugs. This TCR was sampled from a woman under 40 with Graves disease.

The CDR3 DNA reads TGCAGTGCTAGAAAGGACAGCCATCAGCCCCAGCATTTT. This translates into CSARKDSHQPQHF. V usage is TRBV20-1 and J usage is TRBJ1-5, with D perhaps TRBD1 (6 bases). The germline gives CDR1 DFQATT, CDR2 SNEGSKA (reference sequence). V was clipped by 2 bases and J by 5 bases, with 10 bases between them. The CDR3 contains 13 residues.